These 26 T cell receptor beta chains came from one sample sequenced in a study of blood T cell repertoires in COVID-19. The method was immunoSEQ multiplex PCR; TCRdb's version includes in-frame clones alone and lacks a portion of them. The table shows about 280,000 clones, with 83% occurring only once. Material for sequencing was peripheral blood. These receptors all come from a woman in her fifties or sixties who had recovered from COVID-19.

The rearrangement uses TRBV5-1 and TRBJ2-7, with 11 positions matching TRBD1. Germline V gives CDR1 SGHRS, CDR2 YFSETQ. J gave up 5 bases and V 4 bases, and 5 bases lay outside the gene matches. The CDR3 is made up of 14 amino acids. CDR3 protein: CASSTGQGGDEQYF. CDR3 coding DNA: TGCGCCAGCAGCACGGGACAGGGGGGAGACGAGCAGTACTTC.

CDR3 nucleotides: TGTGCCAGCAGTGAACAATTGAACACTGAAGCTTTCTTT. Protein product: CASSEQLNTEAFF. The gene calls are TRBV2 and TRBJ1-1; unclear D gene. V dropped 2 bases and J dropped 0 bases, with 4 bases sitting between them. Per germline, CDR1 SNHLY and CDR2 FYNNEI. The CDR3 spans 13 residues.

The CDR3 protein is CASSIQGQGVAKNIQYF. CDR3 DNA: TGTGCCAGTAGTATCCAGGGACAGGGGGTAGCCAAAAACATTCAGTACTTC. V usage is TRBV19 and J usage is TRBJ2-4, with 11 bases lining up with TRBD1. The CDR3 contains 17 residues. V was clipped by 3 bases and J by 0 bases; unmatched bases: 4. The germline CDR1 and CDR2 sequences are LNHDA and SQIVND (reference sequence).

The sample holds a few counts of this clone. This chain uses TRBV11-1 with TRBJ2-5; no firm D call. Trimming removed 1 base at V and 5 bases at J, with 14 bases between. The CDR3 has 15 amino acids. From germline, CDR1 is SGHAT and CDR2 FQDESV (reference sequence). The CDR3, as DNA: TGTGCCAGCAGCTTAGGCGGCTCCTTTGAGGAGACCCAGTACTTC. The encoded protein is CASSLGGSFEETQYF.

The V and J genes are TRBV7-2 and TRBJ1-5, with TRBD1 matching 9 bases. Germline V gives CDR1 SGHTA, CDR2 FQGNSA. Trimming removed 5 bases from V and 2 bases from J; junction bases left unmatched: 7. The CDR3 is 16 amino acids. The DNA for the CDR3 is TGTGCCAGCAGCAAGGGACAGGGTAGGGGCAATCAGCCCCAGCATTTT. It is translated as CASSKGQGRGNQPQHF.

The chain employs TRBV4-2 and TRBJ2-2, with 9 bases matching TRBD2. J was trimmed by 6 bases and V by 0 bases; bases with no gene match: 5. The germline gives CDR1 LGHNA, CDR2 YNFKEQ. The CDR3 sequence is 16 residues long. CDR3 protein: CASSQDSGTSPGELFF. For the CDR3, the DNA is TGTGCCAGCAGCCAAGATTCTGGGACTAGCCCCGGGGAGCTGTTTTTT.

Here the CDR3 DNA reads TGTGCCAGCAGTGAAAATGGGCGTCCCCACAATGAGCAGTTCTTC. It translates to CASSENGRPHNEQFF. The chain joins TRBV2 to TRBJ2-1, with D uncertain. Germline V gene lookup returns CDR1 SNHLY and CDR2 FYNNEI. The CDR3 runs to 15 residues. Trimming stripped 2 bases from V and 5 bases from J, with 13 bases between. The full variable domain, rest sourced from reference TRBV2 and TRBJ2-1, is EPEVTQTPSHQVTQMGQEVILRCVPISNHLYFYWYRQILGQKVEFLVSFYNNEISEKSEIFDDQFSVERPDGSNFTLKIRSTKLEDSAMYFCASSENGRPHNEQFFGPGTRLTVL.

CDR3 sequence: CASSLDRTGDTGELFF. The CDR3 nucleotides read TGCGCCAGCAGCTTGGATAGGACAGGGGACACCGGGGAGCTGTTTTTT. V is TRBV5-1 and J is TRBJ2-2, with 9 positions matching TRBD1. V lost 0 bases and J lost 3; bases outside the gene matches: 3. From germline, CDR1 is SGHRS and CDR2 YFSETQ. There are 16 residues in the CDR3.

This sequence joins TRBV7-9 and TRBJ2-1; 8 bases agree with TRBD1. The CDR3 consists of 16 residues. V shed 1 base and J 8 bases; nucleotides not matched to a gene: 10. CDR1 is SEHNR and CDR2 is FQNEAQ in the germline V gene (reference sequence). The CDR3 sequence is CASSLGGQGAGDEQFF. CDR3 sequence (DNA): TGTGCCAGCAGCTTAGGTGGGCAGGGGGCCGGGGATGAGCAGTTCTTC. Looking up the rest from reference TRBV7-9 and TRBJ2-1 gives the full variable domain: DTGVSQNPRHKITKRGQNVTFRCDPISEHNRLYWYRQTLGQGPEFLTYFQNEAQLEKSRLLSDRFSAERPKGSFSTLEIQRTEQGDSAMYLCASSLGGQGAGDEQFFGPGTRLTVL.

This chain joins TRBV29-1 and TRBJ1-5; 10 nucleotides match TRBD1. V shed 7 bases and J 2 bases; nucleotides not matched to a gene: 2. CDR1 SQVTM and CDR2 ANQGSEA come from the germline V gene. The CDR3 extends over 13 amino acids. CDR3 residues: CSAGTGGNQPQHF. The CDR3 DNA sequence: TGCAGCGCAGGGACAGGGGGCAATCAGCCCCAGCATTTT.

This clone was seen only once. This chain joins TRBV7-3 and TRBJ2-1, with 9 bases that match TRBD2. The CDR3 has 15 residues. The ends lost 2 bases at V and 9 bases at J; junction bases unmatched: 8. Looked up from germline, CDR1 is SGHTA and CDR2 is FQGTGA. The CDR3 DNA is TGTGCCAGCAGCTTACTGGCTAGCGGGGAAGGTGAGCAGTTCTTC. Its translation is CASSLLASGEGEQFF.

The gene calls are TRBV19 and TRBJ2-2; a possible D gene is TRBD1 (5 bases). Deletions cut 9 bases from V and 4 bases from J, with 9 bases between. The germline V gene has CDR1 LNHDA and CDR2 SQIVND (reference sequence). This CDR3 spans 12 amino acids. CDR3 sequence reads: CASTGFTGELFF. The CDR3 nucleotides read TGTGCCAGCACAGGATTCACCGGGGAGCTGTTTTTT.

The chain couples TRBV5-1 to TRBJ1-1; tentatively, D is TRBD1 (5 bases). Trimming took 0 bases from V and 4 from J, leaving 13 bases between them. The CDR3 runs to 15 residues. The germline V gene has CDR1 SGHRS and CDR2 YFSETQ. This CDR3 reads CASSLASGSSTEAFF. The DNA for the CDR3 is TGCGCCAGCAGCTTGGCCTCAGGGTCGAGCACTGAAGCTTTCTTT.

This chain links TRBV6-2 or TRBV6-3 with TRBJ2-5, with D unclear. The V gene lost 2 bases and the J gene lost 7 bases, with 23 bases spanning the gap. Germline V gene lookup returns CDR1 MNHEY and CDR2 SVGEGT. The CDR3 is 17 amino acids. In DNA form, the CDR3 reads TGTGCCAGCAGTTACACGGTTGCCTACTCCTCGAATGGGACCCAGTACTTC. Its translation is CASSYTVAYSSNGTQYF.

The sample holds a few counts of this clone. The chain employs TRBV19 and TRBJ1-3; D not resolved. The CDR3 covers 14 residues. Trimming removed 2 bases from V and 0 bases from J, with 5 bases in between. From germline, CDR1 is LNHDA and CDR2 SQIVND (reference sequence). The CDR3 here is CASSITGSGNTIYF. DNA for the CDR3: TGTGCCAGTAGTATAACGGGCTCTGGAAACACCATATATTTT.

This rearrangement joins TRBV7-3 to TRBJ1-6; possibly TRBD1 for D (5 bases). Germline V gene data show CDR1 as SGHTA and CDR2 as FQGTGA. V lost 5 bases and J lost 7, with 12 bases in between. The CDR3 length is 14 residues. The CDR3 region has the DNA TGTGCCAGCAGCACTGCAGGGCTCAATTCACCCCTCCACTTT. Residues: CASSTAGLNSPLHF.

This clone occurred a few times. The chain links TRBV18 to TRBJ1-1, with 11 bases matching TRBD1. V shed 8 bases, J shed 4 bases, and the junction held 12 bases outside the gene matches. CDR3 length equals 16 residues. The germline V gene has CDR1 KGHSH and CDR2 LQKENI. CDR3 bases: TGTGCCAGCCAGACTGGGACAGGGGGTATGGGCACTGAAGCTTTCTTT. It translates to CASQTGTGGMGTEAFF. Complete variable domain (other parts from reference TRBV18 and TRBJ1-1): NAGVMQNPRHLVRRRGQEARLRCSPMKGHSHVYWYRQLPEEGLKFMVYLQKENIIDESGMPKERFSAEFPKEGPSILRIQQVVRGDSAAYFCASQTGTGGMGTEAFFGQGTRLTVV.

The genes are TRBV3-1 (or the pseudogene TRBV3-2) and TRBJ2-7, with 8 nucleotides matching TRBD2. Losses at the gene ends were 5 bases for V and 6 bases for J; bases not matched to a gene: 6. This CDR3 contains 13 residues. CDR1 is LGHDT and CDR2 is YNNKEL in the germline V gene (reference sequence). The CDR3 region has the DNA TGTGCCAGCAGCGAAACCGGGACTAGCGAGCAGTACTTC. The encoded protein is CASSETGTSEQYF.

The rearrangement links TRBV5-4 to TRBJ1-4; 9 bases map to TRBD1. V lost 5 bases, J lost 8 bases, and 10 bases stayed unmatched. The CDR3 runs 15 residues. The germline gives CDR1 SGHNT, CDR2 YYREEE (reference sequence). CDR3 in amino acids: CASSSRTGVYEKLFF. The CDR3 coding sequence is TGTGCCAGCAGTTCCCGGACAGGGGTGTACGAAAAACTGTTTTTT.

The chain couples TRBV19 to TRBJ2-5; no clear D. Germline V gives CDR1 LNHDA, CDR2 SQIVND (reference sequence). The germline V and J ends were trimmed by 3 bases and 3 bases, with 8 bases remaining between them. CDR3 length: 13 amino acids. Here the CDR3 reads CASSILLEETQYF. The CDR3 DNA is TGTGCCAGTAGTATCCTGTTAGAAGAGACCCAGTACTTC.

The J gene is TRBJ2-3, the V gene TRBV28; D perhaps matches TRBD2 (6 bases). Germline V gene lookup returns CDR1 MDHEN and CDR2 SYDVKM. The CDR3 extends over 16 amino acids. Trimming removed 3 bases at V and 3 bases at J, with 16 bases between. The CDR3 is CASSFLAGGVTDTQYF. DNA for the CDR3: TGTGCCAGCAGTTTCCTGGCCGGAGGGGTTACAGATACGCAGTATTTT.

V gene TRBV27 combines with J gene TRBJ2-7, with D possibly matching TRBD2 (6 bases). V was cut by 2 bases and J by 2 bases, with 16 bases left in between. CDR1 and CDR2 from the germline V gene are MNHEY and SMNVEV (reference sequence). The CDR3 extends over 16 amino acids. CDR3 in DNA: TGTGCCAGCAGTTTAAGGTCGGGGCGGGATACCTACGAGCAGTACTTC. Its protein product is CASSLRSGRDTYEQYF.

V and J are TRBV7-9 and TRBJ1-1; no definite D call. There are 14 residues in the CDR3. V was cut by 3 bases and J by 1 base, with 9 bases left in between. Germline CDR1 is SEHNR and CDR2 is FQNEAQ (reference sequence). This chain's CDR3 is CASSLYGGNTEAFF. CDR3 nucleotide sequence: TGTGCCAGCAGCTTGTACGGCGGGAACACTGAAGCTTTCTTT.

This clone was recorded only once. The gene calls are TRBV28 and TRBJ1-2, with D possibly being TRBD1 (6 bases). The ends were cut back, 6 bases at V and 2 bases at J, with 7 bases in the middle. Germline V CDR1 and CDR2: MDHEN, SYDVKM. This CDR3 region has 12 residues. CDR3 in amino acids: CASRTGNYGYTF. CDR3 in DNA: TGTGCCAGCAGAACAGGGAACTATGGCTACACCTTC.

Here the CDR3 reads CASSSMQQGNTEAFF. The CDR3, as DNA: TGTGCCAGCAGCTCAATGCAACAGGGGAACACTGAAGCTTTCTTT. The chain employs TRBV7-3 and TRBJ1-1, with D possibly being TRBD1 (6 bases). Germline loops: CDR1 SGHTA, CDR2 FQGTGA. V lost 4 bases and J 1 base, leaving 13 bases between the germline ends. The CDR3 covers 15 residues.

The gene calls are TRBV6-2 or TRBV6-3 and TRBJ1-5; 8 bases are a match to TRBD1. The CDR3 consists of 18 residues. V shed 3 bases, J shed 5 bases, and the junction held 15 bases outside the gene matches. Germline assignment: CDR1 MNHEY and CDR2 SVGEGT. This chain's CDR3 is CASSYVAGGVSSHQPQHF. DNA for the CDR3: TGTGCCAGCAGTTATGTGGCAGGGGGCGTCAGTAGTCATCAGCCCCAGCATTTT.